The entry that follows covers one T cell receptor beta chain sequence. Its antigen is undetermined. TCRdb processed the 5' RACE reads anew with MiXCR; each CDR3 protein has one entry. The sample has about 350,000 distinct CDR3 sequences; 25% to 30% are singletons. The sample originates from a study of T-cell memory formation after mild COVID-19. The overall study: The two donors had largely donor-specific TCR clusters. Study conclusions and caveats: Contracting clones from day 15 to 85 showed balanced CD4/CD8; later expanders favored CD4+. The study found contracting CD4+ clones mainly in CM and EM and contracting CD8+ clones in EMRA. Researchers found some responding clones in pre-infection memory, a sign that cross-reactive memory joined.

The CDR3 has 13 residues. Looked up from germline, CDR1 is LGHNA and CDR2 is YSLEER. With 7 bases removed from V and 1 base from J, the gap between germline ends came to 9 bases. V and J are TRBV4-3 and TRBJ2-3, with a tentative D call TRBD1 (5 bases). This sequence originates from an adult woman who had mild COVID-19 (a few samples of this study predate the infection). Cell type and time point are not known. Sequencing was done on a sample of PBMCs or a T cell subset sorted from them (not recorded which). This CDR3 reads CASNDRGTDTQYF. The CDR3 nucleotides read TGCGCCAGCAACGACAGAGGCACAGATACGCAGTATTTT.